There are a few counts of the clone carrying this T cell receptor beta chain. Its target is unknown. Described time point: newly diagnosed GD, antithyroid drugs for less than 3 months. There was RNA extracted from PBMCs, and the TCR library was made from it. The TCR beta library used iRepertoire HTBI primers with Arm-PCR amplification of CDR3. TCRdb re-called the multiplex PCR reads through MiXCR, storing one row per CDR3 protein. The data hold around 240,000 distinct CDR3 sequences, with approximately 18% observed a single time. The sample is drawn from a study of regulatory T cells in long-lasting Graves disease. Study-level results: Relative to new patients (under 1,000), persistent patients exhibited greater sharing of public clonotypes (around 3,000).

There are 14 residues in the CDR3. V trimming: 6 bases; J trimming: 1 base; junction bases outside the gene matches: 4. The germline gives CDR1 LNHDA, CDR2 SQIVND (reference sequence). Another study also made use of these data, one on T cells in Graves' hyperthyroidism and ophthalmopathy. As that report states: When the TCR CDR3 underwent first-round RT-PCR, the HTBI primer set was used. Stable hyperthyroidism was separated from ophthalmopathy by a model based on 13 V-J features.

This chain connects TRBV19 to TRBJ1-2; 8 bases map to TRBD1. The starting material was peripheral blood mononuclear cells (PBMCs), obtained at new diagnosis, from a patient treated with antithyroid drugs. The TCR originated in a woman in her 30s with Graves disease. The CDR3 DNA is TGTGCCAGTAGCTCGGACAGGGTTAACTATGGCTACACCTTC. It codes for CASSSDRVNYGYTF. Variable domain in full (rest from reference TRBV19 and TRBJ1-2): DGGITQSPKYLFRKEGQNVTLSCEQNLNHDAMYWYRQDPGQGLRLIYYSQIVNDFQKGDIAEGYSVSREKKESFPLTVTSAQKNPTAFYLCASSSDRVNYGYTFGSGTRLTVV.